These 23 T cell receptor beta chains were all obtained from the same sample, sequenced in a study of shared clonotypes between healthy human individuals. The assay was immunoSEQ multiplex PCR, and TCRdb's table has in-frame clones only and misses some. The table shows around 2.5 million clones, with approximately 94% occurring only once. The specimen sequenced was naive CD4+ T cells from PBMCs. Specified subset: CD45RA+ positively selected. These TCRs come from a young man in good health. Some clones in this sample may be carry-over from other donors' samples.

The chain has TRBV7-2 and TRBJ2-7, with a tentative D call TRBD2 (5 bases). V lost 5 bases to trimming and J lost 6 bases, with 20 bases between them. The length of the CDR3 is 15 residues. Germline CDR1 SGHTA, CDR2 FQGNSA. CDR3 sequence (DNA): TGTGCCAGCAGCCCCCAAACTAGGGTCCCCCTCGAGCAGTACTTC. It specifies CASSPQTRVPLEQYF.

The chain couples TRBV9 to TRBJ2-5; the D is unclear. V was trimmed by 7 bases and J by 3 bases, leaving 13 bases between them. This CDR3 is built from 13 residues. Per the germline V gene, CDR1 is SGDLS and CDR2 is YYNGEE. This CDR3 reads CASSRWVEETQYF. The CDR3 DNA reads TGTGCCAGCTCCCGGTGGGTTGAAGAGACCCAGTACTTC.

The rearrangement joins TRBV10-3 to TRBJ1-2; D possibly corresponds to TRBD1 (6 bases). V lost 0 bases to trimming and J lost 7 bases, with 9 bases between them. Germline V gene data show CDR1 as ENHRY and CDR2 as SYGVKD. CDR3 length: 13 residues. The CDR3 bases are TGTGCCATCAGTGAGTCGGGGGGCGTTGGCTACACCTTC. This translates into CAISESGGVGYTF.

This clone was found a few times. The CDR3 sequence: CASSVEGLLPNTIYF. The CDR3 nucleotides are TGTGCCAGCAGCGTAGAAGGGCTCCTTCCTAACACCATATATTTT. The chain links TRBV9 to TRBJ1-3; no reliable D call. This CDR3 comprises 15 residues. CDR1 and CDR2 (germline): SGDLS, YYNGEE. Between the trimmed V and J ends, which lost 0 bases and 7 bases, there was a span of 14 bases.

The chain carries TRBV29-1 and TRBJ1-2; D gene unclear. CDR3 length: 13 amino acids. Germline V lookup: CDR1 SQVTM, CDR2 ANQGSEA. Trimming left V 4 bases short and J 1 base short, with 10 bases between. The CDR3 DNA sequence: TGCAGCGTTGTGGGCAGTTTTAACTATGGCTACACCTTC. Translated: CSVVGSFNYGYTF.

This chain's CDR3 is CASSFSKETQYF. The CDR3 DNA follows: TGTGCCAGCAGCTTCAGTAAAGAGACCCAGTACTTC. The genes are TRBV7-9 and TRBJ2-5, with D unresolved. Germline V gives CDR1 SEHNR, CDR2 FQNEAQ (reference sequence). The CDR3 contains 12 residues. V was trimmed by 3 bases and J by 3 bases, leaving 5 bases between them.

The rearrangement joins TRBV7-9 to TRBJ2-7, with D perhaps matching TRBD2 (6 bases). V lost 1 base and J 9 bases, leaving 19 bases between the germline ends. Germline loops: CDR1 SEHNR, CDR2 FQNEAQ (reference sequence). This CDR3 contains 15 residues. The DNA for the CDR3 is TGTGCCAGCAGCTTAGGGGCCCACTCCTTGGGGGGGCAGTACTTC. Translating gives CASSLGAHSLGGQYF. The full variable domain, its missing parts supplied by reference TRBV7-9 and TRBJ2-7, is DTGVSQNPRHKITKRGQNVTFRCDPISEHNRLYWYRQTLGQGPEFLTYFQNEAQLEKSRLLSDRFSAERPKGSFSTLEIQRTEQGDSAMYLCASSLGAHSLGGQYFGPGTRLTVT.

The rearrangement joins TRBV7-9 to TRBJ2-1; 12 positions match TRBD2. Trimming took 5 bases from V and 5 from J; bases not matched to a gene: 4. The germline V gene encodes CDR1 SEHNR and CDR2 FQNEAQ (reference sequence). CDR3 length: 15 amino acids. The CDR3 coding sequence is TGTGCCAGCAGCCGAGGACTAGCGGGAAACAATGAGCAGTTCTTC. This codes for CASSRGLAGNNEQFF.

The V call is TRBV18, the J call TRBJ2-3, with 12 bases matching TRBD2. J gave up 8 bases and V 3 bases, and 18 bases lay outside the gene matches. The CDR3 has 19 amino acids. CDR1 and CDR2 (germline): KGHSH, LQKENI. The CDR3 coding sequence is TGTGCCAGCTCACCGATGCTAGCGGGAGGGATCCTCCTAAATGGTACGCAGTATTTT. It yields the protein CASSPMLAGGILLNGTQYF.

The chain has TRBV28 and TRBJ2-7; 9 bases fit TRBD1. V was pared by 8 bases and J by 6 bases, with 14 bases of the junction left unmatched. Germline CDR1 is MDHEN and CDR2 is SYDVKM. CDR3 length: 15 residues. The CDR3 nucleotides read TGTGCCAGCTATTCTCCCCGGGACAGGGATGCCGAGCAGTACTTC. Translated: CASYSPRDRDAEQYF.

About this clone itself: Other nucleotide sequences from this sample produce the same CDR3. This sequence joins TRBV30 and TRBJ1-3; D is unclear. CDR3 length equals 13 residues. CDR1 and CDR2 from the germline V gene are GTSNPN and SVGIG (reference sequence). The ends were cut back, 0 bases at V and 4 bases at J, with 7 bases in the middle. The CDR3 region has the DNA TGTGCCTGGAGTGTACTTTCCGGAAACACCATATATTTT. Its protein product is CAWSVLSGNTIYF.

V gene TRBV11-2 combines with J gene TRBJ2-3; 7 nucleotides match TRBD2. This CDR3 spans 16 amino acids. V was pared by 0 bases and J by 6 bases, with 9 bases of the junction left unmatched. The V gene's germline CDR1 is SGHAT and CDR2 FQNNGV. The CDR3 is CASSLDRGGSVDTQYF. The DNA of the CDR3 is TGTGCCAGCAGCTTAGATCGCGGGGGTAGCGTCGATACGCAGTATTTT.

The V gene is TRBV15, the J gene TRBJ2-5; TRBD2 matches 12 bases. The CDR3 consists of 15 residues. Germline V gene sequence: CDR1 LNHNV, CDR2 YYDKDF (reference sequence). V trimming: 3 bases; J trimming: 2 bases; junction bases outside the gene matches: 1. CDR3 loop: CATSRGLAGQETQYF. CDR3 sequence (DNA): TGTGCCACCAGCAGGGGACTAGCGGGTCAAGAGACCCAGTACTTC. The whole variable domain, remainder taken from reference TRBV15 and TRBJ2-5, is DAMVIQNPRYQVTQFGKPVTLSCSQTLNHNVMYWYQQKSSQAPKLLFHYYDKDFNNEADTPDNFQSRRPNTSFCFLDIRSPGLGDTAMYLCATSRGLAGQETQYFGPGTRLLVL.

This rearrangement joins TRBV4-3 to TRBJ2-7, with D perhaps matching TRBD1 or TRBD2 (6 bases each). The germline V and J ends were trimmed by 0 bases and 10 bases, with 13 bases remaining between them. This CDR3 is 13 amino acids long. Germline V gene lookup returns CDR1 LGHNA and CDR2 YSLEER. The CDR3 bases are TGCGCCAGCAGCCAAGATATCGGGGGCTTTCAGTACTTC. Its protein is CASSQDIGGFQYF.

The chain employs TRBV5-4 and TRBJ2-2; 10 bases fit TRBD2. This CDR3 is built from 16 residues. V lost 3 bases, J lost 4 bases, and 6 bases stayed unmatched. CDR1 is SGHNT, CDR2 YYREEE, per germline (reference sequence). The CDR3 reads CASSSRAGGITGELFF. CDR3 DNA sequence: TGTGCCAGCAGCTCCCGAGCGGGAGGGATCACCGGGGAGCTGTTTTTT.

This chain links TRBV7-9 with TRBJ2-1; no clear D. The V end lost 3 bases, the J end lost 7 bases, and 7 bases lay between the germline ends. The CDR3 runs 12 residues. Germline CDR1 reads SEHNR; CDR2 reads FQNEAQ (reference sequence). The CDR3 DNA reads TGTGCCAGCAGCTTCCTGATTAATGAGCAGTTCTTC. Translation: CASSFLINEQFF.

J is TRBJ1-2 and V is TRBV6-1; D is ambiguous. The germline CDR1 and CDR2 sequences are MNHNS and SASEGT. The ends were cut back, 3 bases at V and 0 bases at J, with 11 bases in the middle. The CDR3 covers 15 residues. CDR3: CASSENWAANYGYTF. The CDR3 DNA sequence: TGTGCCAGCAGTGAGAACTGGGCCGCTAACTATGGCTACACCTTC.

V usage is TRBV4-1 and J usage is TRBJ1-2; no clear D. Trimming cost V 0 bases and J 4 bases, with 15 bases left between them. The CDR3 runs 16 residues. CDR1 and CDR2 from the germline V gene are MGHRA and YSYEKL. The CDR3 bases are TGCGCCAGCAGCCAAGATTTGGTTGGACGGACCTATGGCTACACCTTC. Protein: CASSQDLVGRTYGYTF.

The CDR3 spells CASSGNRVLGYTF. The CDR3 nucleotides are TGTGCCAGCAGTGGGAACAGAGTCCTGGGCTACACCTTC. The chain combines TRBV28 with TRBJ1-2; D is undetermined. This CDR3 is 13 amino acids long. Germline CDR1 and CDR2: MDHEN and SYDVKM. V lost 5 bases, J lost 8 bases, and 15 bases lay in between.

The chain joins TRBV6-6 to TRBJ2-3; D gene unclear. CDR3 length equals 13 residues. In germline, CDR1 is MNHNY, CDR2 SVGAGI (reference sequence). Trimming removed 6 bases from V and 6 bases from J, with 13 bases in between. CDR3 bases: TGTGCCAGCAGCCGCGACACCGGTGATACGCAGTATTTT. This codes for CASSRDTGDTQYF.

This chain links TRBV28 with TRBJ2-5; no clear D gene. Trimming took 6 bases from V and 3 from J, leaving 11 bases between them. CDR3 size: 13 residues. Looked up from germline, CDR1 is MDHEN and CDR2 is SYDVKM. The CDR3 here is CASSPLAEETQYF. The CDR3 coding sequence is TGTGCCAGCAGCCCCCTTGCGGAAGAGACCCAGTACTTC. Filled out from reference TRBV28 and TRBJ2-5, the complete variable domain reads DVKVTQSSRYLVKRTGEKVFLECVQDMDHENMFWYRQDPGLGLRLIYFSYDVKMKEKGDIPEGYSVSREKKERFSLILESASTNQTSMYLCASSPLAEETQYFGPGTRLLVL.

Concerning this clone: Different DNA sequences within this sample yield the same CDR3. The CDR3 protein is CASSLIRGQPQHF. The CDR3 bases are TGTGCCAGCAGTTTAATAAGGGGACAGCCCCAGCATTTT. This chain uses TRBV28 with TRBJ1-5, with D perhaps TRBD1 (5 bases). Germline V gives CDR1 MDHEN, CDR2 SYDVKM. This CDR3 has 13 amino acids. Deletions cut 2 bases from V and 7 bases from J, with 9 bases between.

This clone was seen once. The CDR3 here is CASKTEGQGTYEQYF. The CDR3 DNA reads as TGTGCCAGCAAAACAGAGGGACAGGGGACCTACGAGCAGTACTTC. V and J are TRBV6-1 and TRBJ2-7; 10 bases line up with TRBD1. J lost 2 bases, V lost 7 bases, and 8 bases had no gene match. The length of the CDR3 is 15 residues. Per the germline V gene, CDR1 is MNHNS and CDR2 is SASEGT.